A single T cell receptor (beta chain) is shown here with its context. These data belong to a study of blood T cell repertoires in COVID-19. Profiling relied on immunoSEQ multiplex PCR, and the TCRdb table lists in-frame clones only, not all of them. The repertoire includes more than 300,000 clones, 88% of them detected once, and less than 1.5% sits in the top ten. The sample was PBMCs or T cells enriched from blood (not recorded which). The clonotype originates from a woman in her late teens or twenties who had recovered from COVID-19.

CDR3 region: CASKTGQSNQPQHF. DNA of the CDR3: TGTGCCAGCAAGACCGGACAGTCCAATCAGCCCCAGCATTTT. J is TRBJ1-5 and V is TRBV27, with D maybe TRBD1 (6 bases). The CDR3 covers 14 residues. Trimming left V 7 bases short and J 3 bases short, with 13 bases between. From germline, CDR1 is MNHEY and CDR2 SMNVEV (reference sequence).